This T cell receptor beta chain was found in a study of CD8+ T cells in alopecia areata. Investigators isolated RNA and reverse transcribed it into cDNA to act as the sequencing template. Using immunoSEQ multiplex PCR, the repertoire was profiled, and TCRdb retains in-frame clones only, with some absent. Here the sample spans 150,000 to 200,000 clones, around 54% being singletons. The CDR3 extends over 15 amino acids. Germline assignment: CDR1 SEHNR and CDR2 FQNEAQ (reference sequence). J was trimmed by 5 bases and V by 5 bases; bases with no gene match: 11. Only a few counts were recorded for this clone.

The specimen was CD4+ T cells sorted from blood. The chain uses TRBV7-9 and TRBJ2-5, with 7 nucleotides matching TRBD1. The sequence derives from a human donor in good health. The CDR3 loop reads CASSQATGIGETQYF. The DNA for the CDR3 is TGTGCCAGCAGCCAGGCGACAGGGATAGGGGAGACCCAGTACTTC.